This TCR beta chain is drawn from a study of T cell changes during pregnancy in multiple sclerosis. Generated by immunoSEQ multiplex PCR, the TCRdb table keeps only in-frame clones and is missing some. The profile shows approximately 50,000 clones, 94% of them singletons. This CDR3 has 13 residues. Per the germline V gene, CDR1 is KGHSY and CDR2 is FQNENV. Trimming removed 3 bases from V and 5 bases from J, with 10 bases in between. This sample comprised CD4+ T cells from peripheral blood mononuclear cells, obtained in the third trimester of pregnancy. The chain recombines TRBV16 with TRBJ1-1; D gene uncertain. This sequence originates from a female donor with multiple sclerosis, enrolled in a pregnancy study. In DNA form, the CDR3 reads TGTGCCAGCAGCCAGGGGAGTCAGACTGAAGCTTTCTTT. Protein product: CASSQGSQTEAFF.